This is a list of T cell receptor beta chains from one sample in a study of radiation and T cells in renal cell carcinoma. Clones were read by immunoSEQ multiplex PCR, and TCRdb kept only the in-frame ones, dropping some. The data show some 110,000 clones, roughly 80% seen once. The starting material was blood, obtained from a patient whose treatment included radiotherapy and nephrectomy. These receptors came from a woman aged 55-70 years with renal cell carcinoma. Both conserved end residues are part of each CDR3. Each record gives: V gene, J gene, D gene, clone size, CDR3 protein, CDR3 DNA. The D gene is left open where the match is weak. Where a row states a size, it is once, few, many or the class of an expanded clone; other rows omit it.

>TRBV11-2|TRBJ2-2|-|-
CASSLGLNTGELFF
TGTGCCAGCAGCTTAGGACTCAACACCGGGGAGCTGTTTTTT
>TRBV18|TRBJ2-1|TRBD1|-
CASSQGAENNEQFF
TGTGCCAGCTCACAGGGGGCTGAGAACAATGAGCAGTTCTTC
>TRBV7-2|TRBJ1-3|TRBD1|-
CASSPAGDQGGTIYF
TGTGCCAGCAGCCCAGCGGGGGACCAGGGGGGCACCATATATTTT
>TRBV29-1|TRBJ2-7|TRBD1|-
CSVYGTVEQYF
TGCAGCGTTTATGGGACAGTCGAGCAGTACTTC
>TRBV4-2|TRBJ2-7|-|-
CASSQARDSAYEQYF
TGTGCCAGCAGCCAAGCGCGGGACAGTGCCTACGAGCAGTACTTC
>TRBV4-3|TRBJ2-1|TRBD2|-
CASSPLAGGPENEQFF
TGCGCCAGCAGCCCTTTAGCGGGAGGGCCGGAGAATGAGCAGTTCTTC
>TRBV29-1|TRBJ1-2|-|-
CSVEDGYGYTF
TGCAGCGTTGAGGACGGCTATGGCTACACCTTC
>TRBV5-1|TRBJ2-7|TRBD1|-
CASGPGQGAREQYF
TGCGCCAGCGGTCCGGGACAGGGGGCGAGAGAGCAGTACTTC
>TRBV9|TRBJ2-3|-|-
CASSAGNRVPTDTQYF
TGTGCCAGCAGCGCAGGGAACAGAGTACCCACAGATACGCAGTATTTT
>TRBV2|TRBJ1-1|TRBD1|-
CASSILPGTGGGNTEAFF
TGTGCCAGCAGTATCCTGCCCGGGACAGGAGGTGGAAACACTGAAGCTTTCTTT
>TRBV19|TRBJ1-2|-|-
CASSSLIGQPGYTF
TGTGCCTCGAGCTCCCTTATTGGGCAGCCTGGCTACACCTTC
>TRBV7-2|TRBJ2-7|-|-
CASSPQGGDYEQYF
TGTGCCAGCAGCCCCCAGGGGGGGGACTACGAGCAGTACTTC
>TRBV9|TRBJ1-1|-|-
CASSVDGRSTEAFF
TGTGCCAGCAGCGTAGATGGGAGGAGCACTGAAGCTTTCTTT
>TRBV4-3|TRBJ1-3|-|-
CASSLSGNTIYF
TGCGCCAGCAGCCTTTCTGGAAACACCATATATTTT
>TRBV9|TRBJ2-1|-|-
CASSVAPAVNEQFF
TGTGCCAGCAGCGTAGCTCCGGCAGTCAATGAGCAGTTCTTC
>TRBV11-3|TRBJ2-5|-|-
CATSQGTTRQETQYF
TGTGCCACCTCCCAGGGGACAACCCGCCAAGAGACCCAGTACTTC
>TRBV5-1|TRBJ1-2|TRBD1|-
CASRDPDRDGGYTF
TGCGCCAGCCGCGACCCAGACAGGGATGGTGGCTACACCTTC
>TRBV7-9|TRBJ1-5|-|-
CASSLTGSNQPQHF
TGTGCCAGCAGCTTAACGGGGAGCAATCAGCCCCAGCATTTT
>TRBV4-1|TRBJ2-3|-|few
CASSQAFPADTQYF
TGCGCCAGCAGCCAAGCGTTCCCGGCAGATACGCAGTATTTT
>TRBV19|TRBJ1-5|TRBD1|-
CASSMGQGGNQPQHF
TGTGCCAGTAGTATGGGACAGGGGGGCAATCAGCCCCAGCATTTT